The T cell receptor (beta chain) described here comes from a study of T cells in tuberculosis. Study details: A South African cohort included IGRA-negative adolescents, latently infected IGRA-positive adolescents and adults with active tuberculosis. Blood was taken before or within 7 days of anti-tuberculosis therapy. Study findings and constraints: Smaller distances to GMM-specific TCRs suggested their expansion in active tuberculosis. Shorter CDR3-alpha in active tuberculosis partly drove smaller distances.

As to this clone: The antigen is unknown.

Sequenced by immunoSEQ multiplex PCR; TCRdb stores in-frame clones only, minus some. The table includes over 30,000 clones, 93% detected once. Time point described: new active TB diagnosis, blood taken before or within 7 days of starting treatment. This TCR was sampled from an adult with tuberculosis. Sequencing used PBMCs, obtained at tuberculosis diagnosis.

The CDR3 reads CASSPHALPLAGNDTQYF. The CDR3 DNA reads TGTGCCAGCTCACCCCACGCCCTCCCACTAGCGGGGAACGATACGCAGTATTTT. The genes are TRBV18 and TRBJ2-3, with 10 bases that match TRBD2. V gave up 3 bases and J gave up 6 bases; unmatched junction bases: 15. The CDR3 loop spans 18 amino acids. Germline V gives CDR1 KGHSH, CDR2 LQKENI.